Below, 21 T cell receptor beta chains from the same sample are listed, as sequenced in a study of blood T cell repertoires in COVID-19 (dated by TCRdb to the early 2020s). Receptor libraries were prepared by the immunoSEQ multiplex PCR assay. TCRdb obtained this table from immuneACCESS and retained in-frame rearrangements with V and J assigned. These tables miss some clones; where compared with another copy, unresolved V genes account for less than half of the shortfall, and the remainder is unexplained. Present in this sample are tens of thousands of clones, 70% to 80% of which were seen just once. Clones ranked in the top ten supply approximately 24% of the sample. The sample consisted of peripheral blood. These receptors were obtained from a human donor in a cohort sampled during active COVID-19.

This clone was counted ten times or more. The V and J genes are TRBV5-4 and TRBJ1-2; TRBD1 matches 9 bases. The germline gives CDR1 SGHNT, CDR2 YYREEE (reference sequence). This CDR3 spans 17 amino acids. The V and J ends lost 4 bases and 6 bases, in that order; junction bases with no gene match: 16. This chain's CDR3 is CASSQGDRAEAKDGYTF. The CDR3 DNA reads TGTGCCAGCAGCCAGGGGGACAGGGCTGAGGCTAAAGATGGCTACACCTTC.

This clone was observed once. The chain joins TRBV18 to TRBJ1-4; D gene unclear. The CDR3 runs to 15 residues. Germline values: CDR1 KGHSH, CDR2 LQKENI. V lost 3 bases, J lost 0 bases, and 8 bases lay in between. As DNA, the CDR3 is TGTGCCAGCTCACCGAGGGTTGCAACTAATGAAAAACTGTTTTTT. It is translated as CASSPRVATNEKLFF.

The chain joins TRBV24-1 to TRBJ2-1, with TRBD1 matching over 7 bases. V shed 4 bases and J 5 bases; nucleotides not matched to a gene: 10. The CDR3 is 16 residues long. Germline assignment: CDR1 KGHDR and CDR2 SFDVKD. The CDR3: CATSDPDRDGHNEQFF. As DNA, the CDR3 is TGTGCCACCAGTGACCCCGACAGGGACGGCCACAATGAGCAGTTCTTC.

The gene calls are TRBV2 and TRBJ2-2; D perhaps matches TRBD2 (6 bases). CDR1 is SNHLY and CDR2 is FYNNEI in the germline V gene. CDR3 size: 12 residues. The germline V and J ends were trimmed by 11 bases and 6 bases, with 13 bases remaining between them. CDR3 nucleotides: TGTGCCTCAACTCGCGGGGCCGGGGAGCTGTTTTTT. Protein sequence: CASTRGAGELFF.

The chain links TRBV7-3 to TRBJ2-5; possibly TRBD1 for D (6 bases). The CDR3 has 13 amino acids. The germline CDR1 and CDR2 sequences are SGHTA and FQGTGA. Trimming removed 2 bases at V and 6 bases at J, with 10 bases between. The CDR3 loop reads CASSLGQGQTQYF. In nucleotides, the CDR3 is TGTGCCAGCAGCTTAGGGCAGGGGCAGACCCAGTACTTC.

As DNA, the CDR3 is TGTGCCAGTAGTATAGTAAGAGGGAATACAGATACGCAGTATTTT. The encoded protein is CASSIVRGNTDTQYF. The genes are TRBV19 and TRBJ2-3; the D gene is possibly TRBD2 (5 bases). Germline values: CDR1 LNHDA, CDR2 SQIVND (reference sequence). The V end was cut by 1 base, the J end by 3 bases, with 11 bases between. The CDR3 is 15 amino acids.

This chain links TRBV7-2 with TRBJ2-7, with D perhaps matching TRBD1 (5 bases). The V and J ends lost 4 bases and 2 bases respectively, with 12 bases between them. CDR3 length: 14 residues. The V gene's germline CDR1 is SGHTA and CDR2 FQGNSA. CDR3 sequence (DNA): TGTGCCAGCAGCTCTCGACAGTCCGCCTACGAGCAGTACTTC. As protein: CASSSRQSAYEQYF.

This clone was seen a handful of times. The rearrangement uses TRBV14 and TRBJ1-1; D is unclear. Between the trimmed V and J ends, which lost 2 bases and 3 bases, there was a span of 7 bases. The CDR3 is 13 residues long. The germline V gene encodes CDR1 SGHDN and CDR2 FVKESK. CDR3 sequence (DNA): TGTGCCAGCAGCCAACAAGCGGACACTGAAGCTTTCTTT. Its translation is CASSQQADTEAFF.

This sequence joins TRBV19 and TRBJ1-2, with 8 bases aligning to TRBD1. With 5 bases clipped from V and 4 bases from J, the junction kept 15 bases outside the gene matches. This CDR3 region has 17 residues. Looked up from germline, CDR1 is LNHDA and CDR2 is SQIVND (reference sequence). The CDR3 region has the DNA TGTGCCAGTAGTTACCGGGACAGGAGCCAAAAATTCTATGGCTACACCTTC. This encodes CASSYRDRSQKFYGYTF.

This chain links TRBV14 with TRBJ2-3, with D perhaps TRBD1 (5 bases). V dropped 5 bases and J dropped 2 bases, with 11 bases sitting between them. Germline values: CDR1 SGHDN, CDR2 FVKESK. This CDR3 comprises 14 residues. Here the CDR3 reads CASSLRQLTDTQYF. For the CDR3, the DNA is TGTGCCAGCAGCTTAAGACAGCTCACAGATACGCAGTATTTT.

The V gene is TRBV19, the J gene TRBJ2-1, with a possible D match to TRBD2 (6 bases). Per germline, CDR1 LNHDA and CDR2 SQIVND (reference sequence). Trimming stripped 1 base from V and 7 bases from J, with 11 bases between. The CDR3 covers 14 residues. The DNA for the CDR3 is TGTGCCAGTAGTATAGCGGGAGAGGGGAATGAGCAGTTCTTC. Protein sequence: CASSIAGEGNEQFF.

This clone has just a few counts. The rearrangement uses TRBV5-4 and TRBJ2-7; 8 positions match TRBD2. The V gene's germline CDR1 is SGHNT and CDR2 YYREEE (reference sequence). CDR3 length equals 16 residues. The V gene end was trimmed by 0 bases and the J gene end by 6 bases; junction bases not matched to a gene: 11. This chain's CDR3 is CASSLVGGTRLGEQYF. The CDR3 DNA reads as TGTGCCAGCAGCTTGGTTGGCGGGACTAGGTTGGGCGAGCAGTACTTC.

In this sample, this clone turned up a few times. The chain joins TRBV7-9 to TRBJ2-2, with 14 bases lining up with TRBD2. After removal of 3 bases from V and 6 bases from J, the junction contained 6 bases not matched to a gene. Germline V CDR1 and CDR2: SEHNR, FQNEAQ (reference sequence). This CDR3 has 17 amino acids. The CDR3 DNA reads as TGTGCCAGCAGCTTTTGGACTAGCGGGAGGCGGTCCGGGGAGCTGTTTTTT. Amino acids: CASSFWTSGRRSGELFF.

The chain has TRBV6-2 or TRBV6-3 and TRBJ2-1; 11 nucleotides match TRBD2. Per the germline V gene, CDR1 is MNHEY and CDR2 is SVGEGT. V trimming: 4 bases; J trimming: 6 bases; junction bases outside the gene matches: 5. The CDR3 runs 15 residues. DNA for the CDR3: TGTGCCAGCAGTTCACTAGCGGGAGTCGCCAATGAGCAGTTCTTC. Protein sequence: CASSSLAGVANEQFF.

V gene TRBV28 combines with J gene TRBJ2-6; possible D gene TRBD2, 6 bases. Trimming stripped 8 bases from V and 0 bases from J, with 8 bases between. CDR3 size: 14 residues. Germline V gene sequence: CDR1 MDHEN, CDR2 SYDVKM. The CDR3 DNA reads TGTGCCAGCGGGAGGAGCTCTGGGGCCAACGTCCTGACTTTC. Translated: CASGRSSGANVLTF.

V and J are TRBV19 and TRBJ2-5; 11 positions agree with TRBD1. Germline CDR1 and CDR2: LNHDA and SQIVND (reference sequence). The length of the CDR3 is 14 residues. The J segment lost 5 bases and the V segment lost 6 bases, leaving 5 bases of the junction unmatched. CDR3 bases: TGTGCCAGTAGGGACAGGGGGCGTGGGGAGACCCAGTACTTC. It is translated as CASRDRGRGETQYF.

The chain joins TRBV19 to TRBJ2-1; 8 nucleotides align to TRBD2. Trimming at V came to 1 base and at J to 7 bases, leaving 12 bases not matched to a gene. The CDR3 has 17 amino acids. Germline CDR1 LNHDA, CDR2 SQIVND (reference sequence). In nucleotides, the CDR3 is TGTGCCAGTAGTATAGGAGACGGGAGGGCCGGGGGGAATGAGCAGTTCTTC. Amino acids: CASSIGDGRAGGNEQFF.

This clone was counted only a few times. The CDR3 region has the DNA TGTGCCAGCAGTGAAGCAGCGGGAGGGATTCGGGAGCAGTTCTTC. Its translation: CASSEAAGGIREQFF. V is TRBV25-1 and J is TRBJ2-1; TRBD2 aligns across 10 bases. Germline CDR1 and CDR2: MGHDK and SYGVNS. The ends lost 2 bases at V and 10 bases at J; junction bases unmatched: 8. CDR3 length: 15 residues.

The CDR3 nucleotides read TGTGCCAGCAGTTTGACCCGGGGGTTCGGTGGCTACACCTTC. This codes for CASSLTRGFGGYTF. The gene calls are TRBV28 and TRBJ1-2, with D perhaps matching TRBD1 (5 bases). CDR3 length: 14 residues. Trimming removed 3 bases at V and 7 bases at J, with 15 bases between. The germline V gene has CDR1 MDHEN and CDR2 SYDVKM.

This clone turned up a few times. This rearrangement joins TRBV5-1 to TRBJ2-1; 11 nucleotides align to TRBD1. After removal of 2 bases from V and 9 bases from J, the junction contained 7 bases not matched to a gene. The CDR3 is 15 amino acids. Germline lookup yields CDR1 SGHRS and CDR2 YFSETQ. The CDR3 sequence: CASSFGTGGLVEQFF. The DNA of the CDR3 is TGCGCCAGCAGCTTCGGGACAGGGGGTCTGGTTGAGCAGTTCTTC.

This chain links TRBV2 with TRBJ2-1; weak D call: TRBD1 (6 bases). This CDR3 is built from 14 residues. The V end was cut by 5 bases, the J end by 6 bases, with 14 bases between. Germline V gene lookup returns CDR1 SNHLY and CDR2 FYNNEI. CDR3 nucleotides: TGTGCCAGCAGTATCCTAAGACAGGCCAATGAGCAGTTCTTC. Its protein is CASSILRQANEQFF.